A single sample is the source of the 5 T cell receptor beta chains below, sequenced in a study of T-cell reconstitution after alpha-beta-depleted transplantation in children. Library preparation (for TCRbeta) was performed with unique molecular identifiers. MiXCR, applied by TCRdb to the PCR reads, yields one record per CDR3 protein. Of hundreds of thousands of distinct CDR3 sequences in the sample, around 15% were seen once. Material: PBMCs, mostly from graft donor cells, obtained 360 days after TCRalphabeta/CD19-depleted stem cell transplant. The receptors derive from a boy under two years old who had a stem cell transplant for Wiskott-Aldrich syndrome, so the T cells may come from the graft donor.

J is TRBJ1-2 and V is TRBV12-3 or TRBV12-4; weak D call: TRBD1 (5 bases). CDR3 length: 13 amino acids. V was clipped by 5 bases and J by 3 bases, with 10 bases between them. The CDR3 sequence is CASSPGTDYGYTF. DNA for the CDR3: TGTGCCAGCAGTCCCGGGACCGACTATGGCTACACCTTC.

As to this clonotype: A much larger clone lies a single base off, so this may be a read error. This chain connects TRBV5-1 to TRBJ2-1; D not certain. The CDR3 has 14 amino acids. CDR1 is SGHRS and CDR2 is YFSETQ in the germline V gene. Written as DNA, the CDR3 is TGCGCCAGGAGCTTGGCGGCCGCTAAGTATGAGCAGTTCTTC. Its translation: CARSLAAAKYEQFF.

Written as DNA, the CDR3 is TGCAGCGTCATCCCGGGCGGTCCCTCCTACGAGCAGTACTTC. As protein: CSVIPGGPSYEQYF. This rearrangement joins TRBV29-1 to TRBJ2-7; D gene ambiguous. This CDR3 spans 14 amino acids. Trimming left V 6 bases short and J 0 bases short, with 15 bases between. From germline, CDR1 is SQVTM and CDR2 ANQGSEA.

In its sample, this clonotype was seen a few times. The chain recombines TRBV5-1 with TRBJ1-2, with a tentative D call TRBD1 (6 bases). V lost 5 bases to trimming and J lost 8 bases, with 16 bases between them. This CDR3 contains 13 residues. Germline loops: CDR1 SGHRS, CDR2 YFSETQ. The CDR3 nucleotides read TGCGCCAGCAGGATTACAGGGCACCTAGGCTACACCTTC. It codes for CASRITGHLGYTF.

This clonotype was counted ten times or more. This rearrangement joins TRBV7-9 to TRBJ2-2, with 9 bases lining up with TRBD1. Germline CDR1 SEHNR, CDR2 FQNEAQ (reference sequence). This CDR3 has 15 amino acids. V shed 3 bases, J shed 5 bases, and the junction held 4 bases outside the gene matches. CDR3 amino acids: CASSFNRGLTGELFF. In nucleotides, the CDR3 is TGTGCCAGCAGCTTCAACAGGGGGCTTACCGGGGAGCTGTTTTTT.